This T cell receptor beta chain is from a study of T cells expressing NK-cell markers. The study's findings and limits: Several of the donors carried dominant NKG2C+ clonotypes that took up about 1.0-7.0% of their CD8+ T cells.

The CDR3 sequence is 12 residues long. The germline V gene encodes CDR1 SGHRS and CDR2 YFSETQ. Worth noting for this clonotype: Antigen specificity is unknown.

With the 5' RACE reads reprocessed, TCRdb shows one record per CDR3 protein and no DNA. In all, the sample yields 350,000 to 500,000 distinct CDR3 sequences. The gene calls are TRBV5-1 and TRBJ2-1; TCRdb reports TRBD2, a call that lacks DNA to check it against. The TCR sequence derives from a woman between 18 and 70 years old in good health. Sequenced material: blood T cells: a sorted CD56 or NKG2C T cell subset, CD4+ or CD8+ T cells, or bulk PBMC T cells (not recorded which). The CDR3 here is CASRTLRDEQFF. Full variable domain (rest looked up from reference TRBV5-1 and TRBJ2-1): KAGVTQTPRYLIKTRGQQVTLSCSPISGHRSVSWYQQTPGQGLQFLFEYFSETQRNKGNFPGRFSGRQFSNSRSEMNVSTLELGDSALYLCASRTLRDEQFFGPGTRLTVL.